The 25 T cell receptor beta chains below come from one sample, sequenced in a study of blood T cell repertoires in COVID-19 (dated by TCRdb to 2018 to 2020). Libraries were constructed by the immunoSEQ multiplex PCR assay. TCRdb took over this immuneACCESS table, retaining in-frame rearrangements with V and J assigned. Such tables are incomplete; in checked studies, under half of the missing clones stem from an unresolved V gene, and the remainder is unexplained. The sample table lists under 250,000 clones, 89% of them with a count of one. 3.5% to 4.5% of the sample belongs to the ten largest clones. The sample taken for sequencing was PBMCs or T cells enriched from blood (not recorded which). Source of these receptors: a woman aged 25-40 years with acute COVID-19.

The chain uses TRBV24-1 and TRBJ2-1, with 8 nucleotides matching TRBD2. CDR1 and CDR2 from the germline V gene are KGHDR and SFDVKD. The CDR3 is 17 amino acids. The J segment lost 8 bases and the V segment lost 7 bases, leaving 18 bases of the junction unmatched. CDR3 nucleotide sequence: TGTGCCACCAGCGGCGCGCCGGGGGGGGCGAGGACCCATGAGCAGTTCTTC. Protein sequence: CATSGAPGGARTHEQFF.

The V and J genes are TRBV28 and TRBJ2-7; a possible D gene is TRBD1 (6 bases). Trimming removed 4 bases at V and 3 bases at J, with 16 bases between. CDR1 is MDHEN, CDR2 SYDVKM, per germline. The CDR3 is 15 residues long. The CDR3 DNA sequence: TGTGCCAGCAGTTCTAGAGGACAGCGACACTACGAGCAGTACTTC. Translation gives CASSSRGQRHYEQYF.

This chain connects TRBV5-1 to TRBJ1-1; unclear D gene. V lost 0 bases and J 2 bases, leaving 8 bases between the germline ends. The CDR3 length is 14 residues. The germline V gene has CDR1 SGHRS and CDR2 YFSETQ. The chain's CDR3 is CASSLDFANTEAFF. The CDR3 DNA is TGCGCCAGCAGCTTGGACTTCGCTAACACTGAAGCTTTCTTT.

As concerns this clone: An end of the junction differs from the germline gene, which may be a read error. This rearrangement joins TRBV2 to TRBJ2-7; tentatively, D is TRBD2 (5 bases). This CDR3 has 15 residues. CDR1 is SNHLY and CDR2 is FYNNEI in the germline V gene. The CDR3, as DNA: TGTGCCAGCACGTCGGGGAATCCGACCCACTACGGGCAGTACTTC. Residues: CASTSGNPTHYGQYF.

This clone has only a few counts. The genes are TRBV29-1 and TRBJ1-1; 7 nucleotides align to TRBD1. With 8 bases clipped from V and 0 bases from J, the junction kept 9 bases outside the gene matches. There are 14 residues in the CDR3. The germline gives CDR1 SQVTM, CDR2 ANQGSEA. In nucleotides, the CDR3 is TGCAGCCTCACAGGGGCAAGTATGAACACTGAAGCTTTCTTT. It is translated as CSLTGASMNTEAFF. The whole variable domain, filled in from reference TRBV29-1 and TRBJ1-1, reads SAVISQKPSRDICQRGTSLTIQCQVDSQVTMMFWYRQQPGQSLTLIATANQGSEATYESGFVIDKFPISRPNLTFSTLTVSNMSPEDSSIYLCSLTGASMNTEAFFGQGTRLTVV.

The table lists this clone with a few counts. This chain uses TRBV5-1 with TRBJ1-2; 7 bases fit TRBD1. CDR3 length: 15 residues. Germline CDR1 and CDR2: SGHRS and YFSETQ. Germline trimming cut 4 bases from V and 5 bases from J; bases unmatched to any gene: 11. For the CDR3, the DNA is TGCGCCAGCAGCCCTCGGGACAGTGGGCTTTATGGCTACACCTTC. Amino acids: CASSPRDSGLYGYTF.

CDR3 sequence (DNA): TGTGCCAGCAGTGTAGCGTCGAATGAGCAGTTCTTC. Translated, it gives CASSVASNEQFF. This chain links TRBV2 with TRBJ2-1; tentative D call: TRBD2 (5 bases). There are 12 residues in the CDR3. Trimming left V 4 bases short and J 7 bases short, with 8 bases between. Germline V lookup: CDR1 SNHLY, CDR2 FYNNEI.

The chain joins TRBV28 to TRBJ2-2; 9 nucleotides agree with TRBD1. CDR3 length: 17 residues. J was trimmed by 7 bases and V by 7 bases; bases with no gene match: 16. Germline CDR1 reads MDHEN; CDR2 reads SYDVKM. The DNA of the CDR3 is TGTGCCAGCACCCTAGGACGGGACAGGGCAAGAGTCGGGGAGCTGTTTTTT. This gives the protein CASTLGRDRARVGELFF.

The chain joins TRBV29-1 to TRBJ1-1; D unclear. The CDR3 runs 13 residues. The germline gives CDR1 SQVTM, CDR2 ANQGSEA. Trimming removed 1 base at V and 4 bases at J, with 10 bases between. As DNA, the CDR3 is TGCAGCGTTGAAGGGCTTGAGGGCACTGAAGCTTTCTTT. This encodes CSVEGLEGTEAFF.

The chain recombines TRBV19 with TRBJ2-7; 7 nucleotides match TRBD1. This CDR3 comprises 11 residues. Per the germline V gene, CDR1 is LNHDA and CDR2 is SQIVND (reference sequence). The V and J ends lost 6 bases and 4 bases, in that order; junction bases with no gene match: 0. CDR3 sequence reads: CASRTGYEQYF. The CDR3 nucleotides are TGTGCCAGTAGGACAGGGTACGAGCAGTACTTC.

The genes are TRBV5-1 and TRBJ2-1; D not resolved. Germline V gene lookup returns CDR1 SGHRS and CDR2 YFSETQ. CDR3 length: 15 amino acids. Trimming pared 0 bases from V and 5 bases from J, leaving 12 bases between. CDR3: CASSLVASENNEQFF. For the CDR3, the DNA is TGCGCCAGCAGCTTGGTGGCCAGCGAAAACAATGAGCAGTTCTTC.

V usage is TRBV5-6 and J usage is TRBJ1-2; unclear D gene. The germline V and J ends were trimmed by 0 bases and 8 bases, with 8 bases remaining between them. The CDR3 sequence is 12 residues long. CDR1 is SGHDT, CDR2 YYEEEE, per germline. The CDR3 coding sequence is TGTGCCAGCAGCTTGGGCGGGGTAGGCTACACCTTC. Translating gives CASSLGGVGYTF.

This clone was observed once. The chain links TRBV25-1 to TRBJ1-1; possible D gene TRBD1, 5 bases. The germline gives CDR1 MGHDK, CDR2 SYGVNS. The CDR3 consists of 12 residues. Trimming stripped 3 bases from V and 12 bases from J, with 14 bases between. The CDR3 here is CASSDGGAGSFF. CDR3 DNA: TGTGCCAGCAGTGACGGTGGGGCAGGATCTTTCTTT.

The chain employs TRBV19 and TRBJ1-4, with 7 nucleotides matching TRBD1. In germline, CDR1 is LNHDA, CDR2 SQIVND (reference sequence). There are 14 residues in the CDR3. Trimming removed 4 bases from V and 5 bases from J; junction bases left unmatched: 4. DNA for the CDR3: TGTGCCAGTAGTAGGGGACAGACGAATGAAAAACTGTTTTTT. It yields the protein CASSRGQTNEKLFF.

This clone was seen a few times. V and J are TRBV29-1 and TRBJ1-1, with 10 bases that match TRBD1. Germline V gene data show CDR1 as SQVTM and CDR2 as ANQGSEA. The trim removed 7 bases at V and 4 bases at J, leaving 12 bases unmatched. There are 15 residues in the CDR3. CDR3 region: CSGGGRTGGTTEAFF. In DNA, the CDR3 is TGCAGCGGTGGGGGACGGACAGGGGGAACCACTGAAGCTTTCTTT.

The chain joins TRBV5-1 to TRBJ1-5; the D gene is possibly TRBD1 (6 bases). V shed 4 bases and J shed 3 bases, with 11 bases lying between them. The CDR3 is 14 residues long. In germline, CDR1 is SGHRS, CDR2 YFSETQ. The CDR3: CASSEDSPNQPQHF. The CDR3 DNA follows: TGCGCCAGCAGCGAGGACAGTCCCAATCAGCCCCAGCATTTT. Filled out from reference TRBV5-1 and TRBJ1-5, the complete variable domain reads KAGVTQTPRYLIKTRGQQVTLSCSPISGHRSVSWYQQTPGQGLQFLFEYFSETQRNKGNFPGRFSGRQFSNSRSEMNVSTLELGDSALYLCASSEDSPNQPQHFGDGTRLSIL.

This clone was recorded once. This chain joins TRBV4-3 and TRBJ1-5, with D uncertain. CDR1 is LGHNA and CDR2 is YSLEER in the germline V gene. The CDR3 extends over 16 amino acids. V was trimmed by 0 bases and J by 9 bases, leaving 18 bases between them. CDR3 DNA sequence: TGCGCCAGCAGCCAAGATTATCCTGGGGAGGGTCGGCCCCAGCATTTT. This translates into CASSQDYPGEGRPQHF.

The count of this clone is one. The chain recombines TRBV11-2 with TRBJ2-7; no clear D. The V gene lost 3 bases and the J gene lost 4 bases, with 4 bases spanning the gap. There are 11 residues in the CDR3. Germline lookup yields CDR1 SGHAT and CDR2 FQNNGV. CDR3 coding DNA: TGTGCCAGCAGCTTTTCTTACGAGCAGTACTTC. Its translation: CASSFSYEQYF.

In DNA form, the CDR3 reads TGTGCCAGCAGCCAAGGCCCTCGACTAGCGGGGGTATCCGGGGCCAACGTCCTGACTTTC. Protein: CASSQGPRLAGVSGANVLTF. The chain joins TRBV14 to TRBJ2-6; TRBD2 agrees at 12 bases. Trimming removed 1 base from V and 4 bases from J; junction bases left unmatched: 11. The CDR3 consists of 20 residues. The germline V gene encodes CDR1 SGHDN and CDR2 FVKESK. Full variable domain (rest looked up from reference TRBV14 and TRBJ2-6): EAGVTQFPSHSVIEKGQTVTLRCDPISGHDNLYWYRRVMGKEIKFLLHFVKESKQDESGMPNNRFLAERTGGTYSTLKVQPAELEDSGVYFCASSQGPRLAGVSGANVLTFGAGSRLTVL.

V usage is TRBV4-1 and J usage is TRBJ2-1; D might be TRBD1 (6 bases). Germline V gives CDR1 MGHRA, CDR2 YSYEKL. V was pared by 3 bases and J by 0 bases, with 12 bases between. This CDR3 has 16 amino acids. The CDR3 sequence is CASSQEDRYSYNEQFF. The CDR3 region has the DNA TGCGCCAGCAGCCAGGAAGACAGGTACTCCTACAATGAGCAGTTCTTC.

The J gene is TRBJ1-5, the V gene TRBV6-2 or TRBV6-3; D uncertain. This CDR3 is 14 amino acids long. Trimming left V 0 bases short and J 0 bases short, with 3 bases between. In germline, CDR1 is MNHEY, CDR2 SVGEGT. The CDR3 sequence: CASSYSISNQPQHF. The CDR3 DNA is TGTGCCAGCAGTTACTCCATTAGCAATCAGCCCCAGCATTTT.

The chain is built from TRBV6-2 or TRBV6-3 and TRBJ1-2; TRBD1 is a possible D gene (6 bases). Trimming cost V 0 bases and J 4 bases, with 12 bases left between them. The CDR3 is made up of 15 amino acids. Germline CDR1 is MNHEY and CDR2 is SVGEGT. The CDR3 loop reads CASSYSSQGSYGYTF. CDR3 bases: TGTGCCAGCAGTTACTCATCACAGGGCTCCTATGGCTACACCTTC.

The V call is TRBV2, the J call TRBJ1-4, with 7 bases that match TRBD1. V was clipped by 5 bases and J by 2 bases; unmatched bases: 11. There are 17 residues in the CDR3. Germline values: CDR1 SNHLY, CDR2 FYNNEI. The CDR3 DNA reads as TGTGCCAGCAGTCGTACAGGGACAGCCCTCACTAATGAAAAACTGTTTTTT. Translation: CASSRTGTALTNEKLFF. Looking up the rest from reference TRBV2 and TRBJ1-4 gives the full variable domain: EPEVTQTPSHQVTQMGQEVILRCVPISNHLYFYWYRQILGQKVEFLVSFYNNEISEKSEIFDDQFSVERPDGSNFTLKIRSTKLEDSAMYFCASSRTGTALTNEKLFFGSGTQLSVL.

The CDR3 DNA is TGTGCCAGCAGTTGGGGACTAGCGGGAGCAAACAATGAGCAGTTCTTC. This encodes CASSWGLAGANNEQFF. This chain uses TRBV6-6 with TRBJ2-1, with 14 bases lining up with TRBD2. V lost 4 bases to trimming and J lost 5 bases; unmatched junction nucleotides: 4. CDR3 length equals 16 residues. The germline CDR1 and CDR2 sequences are MNHNY and SVGAGI (reference sequence).

The chain joins TRBV7-2 to TRBJ1-2; 12 positions match TRBD1. The length of the CDR3 is 15 residues. The J segment lost 4 bases and the V segment lost 3 bases, leaving 3 bases of the junction unmatched. CDR1 and CDR2 from the germline V gene are SGHTA and FQGNSA. The CDR3 region is CASSFGTGGAYGYTF. In DNA form, the CDR3 reads TGTGCCAGCAGCTTCGGGACAGGGGGCGCCTATGGCTACACCTTC.